This T cell receptor (beta chain) emerged from a study of T cell repertoires in cytomegalovirus infection. Turning to the study itself: Public TCR beta signatures were indicative of both CMV infection and a matching HLA type.

Remarks on this clonotype: What it recognizes is unknown.

Study-level findings and limits: Carriers of CMV plus the relevant HLA were identified by cumulative public TCR beta family frequency.

Using its own MiXCR run on the reads, TCRdb lists one record per CDR3 protein. The table includes nearly 700,000 distinct CDR3 sequences, 30% to 40% detected once. CDR1 SGHAT and CDR2 FQNNGV come from the germline V gene. J was trimmed by 5 bases and V by 0 bases; bases with no gene match: 9. The CDR3 has 16 amino acids. This clonotype was sampled from a human donor in good health (CMV status not recorded). Some clones in this sample may be carry-over from other donors' samples. The specimen was cultured PBMCs, collected from culture after CMV antigen stimulation. The chain employs TRBV11-2 and TRBJ2-5, with 7 positions matching TRBD2. CDR3 nucleotides: TGTGCCAGCAGCTTAGATGGAGCGGGGTGGGGGGAGACCCAGTACTTC. It specifies CASSLDGAGWGETQYF.